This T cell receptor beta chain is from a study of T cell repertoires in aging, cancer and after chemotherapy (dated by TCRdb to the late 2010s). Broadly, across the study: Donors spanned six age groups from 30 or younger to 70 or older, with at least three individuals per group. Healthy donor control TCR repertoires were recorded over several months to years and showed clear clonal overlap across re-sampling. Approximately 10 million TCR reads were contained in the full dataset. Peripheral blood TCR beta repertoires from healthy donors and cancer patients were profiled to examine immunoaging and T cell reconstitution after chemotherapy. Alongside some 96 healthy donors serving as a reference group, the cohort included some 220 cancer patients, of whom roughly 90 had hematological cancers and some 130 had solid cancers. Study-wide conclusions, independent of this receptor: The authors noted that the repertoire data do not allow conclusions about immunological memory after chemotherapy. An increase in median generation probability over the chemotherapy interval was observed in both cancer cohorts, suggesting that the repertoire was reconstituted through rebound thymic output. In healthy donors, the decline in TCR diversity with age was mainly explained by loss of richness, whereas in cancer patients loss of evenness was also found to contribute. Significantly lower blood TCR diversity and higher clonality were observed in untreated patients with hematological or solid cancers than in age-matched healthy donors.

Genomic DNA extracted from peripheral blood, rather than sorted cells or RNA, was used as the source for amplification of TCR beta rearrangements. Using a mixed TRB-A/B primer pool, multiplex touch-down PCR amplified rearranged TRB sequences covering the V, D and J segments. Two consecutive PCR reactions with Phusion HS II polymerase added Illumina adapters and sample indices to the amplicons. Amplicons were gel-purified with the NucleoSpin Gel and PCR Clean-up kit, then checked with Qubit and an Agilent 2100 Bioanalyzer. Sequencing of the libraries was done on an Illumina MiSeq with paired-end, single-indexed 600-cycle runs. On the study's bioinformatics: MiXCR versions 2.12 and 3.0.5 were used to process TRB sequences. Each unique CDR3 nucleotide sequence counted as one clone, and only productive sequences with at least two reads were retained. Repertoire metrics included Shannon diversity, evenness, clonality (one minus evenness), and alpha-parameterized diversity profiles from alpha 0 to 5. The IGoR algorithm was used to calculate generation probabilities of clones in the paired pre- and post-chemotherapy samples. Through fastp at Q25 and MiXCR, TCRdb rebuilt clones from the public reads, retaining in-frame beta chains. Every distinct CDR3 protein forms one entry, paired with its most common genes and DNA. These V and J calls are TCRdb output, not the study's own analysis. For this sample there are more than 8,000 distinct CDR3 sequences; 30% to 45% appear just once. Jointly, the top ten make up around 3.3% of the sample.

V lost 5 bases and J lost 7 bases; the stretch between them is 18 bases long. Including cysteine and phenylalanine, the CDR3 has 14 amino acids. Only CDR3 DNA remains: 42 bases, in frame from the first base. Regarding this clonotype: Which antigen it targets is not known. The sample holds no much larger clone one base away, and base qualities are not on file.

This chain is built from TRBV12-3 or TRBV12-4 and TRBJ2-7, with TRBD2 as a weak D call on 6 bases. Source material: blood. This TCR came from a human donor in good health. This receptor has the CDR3 CASSTLAGRGEQYF. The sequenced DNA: TGTGCCAGCAGTACCCTGGCGGGGAGAGGTGAGCAGTACTTC.